This T cell receptor (beta chain) was captured in a study of blood T cell repertoires in COVID-19. Across the study: Spain, Italy and the United States supplied samples that represented acute and convalescent COVID-19.

Clones were sequenced by immunoSEQ multiplex PCR, and TCRdb holds only the in-frame ones, with some missing. The sample carries around 100,000 clones, less than 95% recorded once. V was clipped by 4 bases and J by 4 bases; unmatched bases: 13. The V gene's germline CDR1 is SGHAT and CDR2 FQNNGV. This CDR3 is built from 16 residues. The chain carries TRBV11-2 and TRBJ2-7; 7 positions match TRBD2. Input material: peripheral blood. This TCR derives from a middle-aged man with acute or convalescent COVID-19. The chain's CDR3 is CASSSLKLARGYEQYF. In nucleotides, the CDR3 is TGTGCCAGCAGCTCACTAAAACTAGCGAGAGGATACGAGCAGTACTTC.